This T cell receptor (beta chain) came from a study of T-cell memory formation after mild COVID-19. The table lists this clonotype with a few counts. In germline, CDR1 is MNHNS, CDR2 SASEGT. Trimming shortened V by 1 base and J by 6 bases, and 15 bases separated the two germline ends. The CDR3 is 15 residues long. TCRdb re-analysed the 5' RACE reads in MiXCR, keeping a single row per CDR3 protein. The sample consists of around 340,000 distinct CDR3 sequences, over 20% of them appearing once. The TCR sequence derives from an adult woman who had mild COVID-19 (a few samples of this study predate the infection). Cell type and time point are not known. The rearrangement joins TRBV6-1 to TRBJ2-5; D perhaps matches TRBD1 (6 bases). Sequenced sample: PBMCs or a T cell subset sorted from them (not recorded which). Here the CDR3 DNA reads TGTGCCAGCAGTGAAGTTCAGGGGCCGTCGAAGACCCAGTACTTC. Protein: CASSEVQGPSKTQYF.